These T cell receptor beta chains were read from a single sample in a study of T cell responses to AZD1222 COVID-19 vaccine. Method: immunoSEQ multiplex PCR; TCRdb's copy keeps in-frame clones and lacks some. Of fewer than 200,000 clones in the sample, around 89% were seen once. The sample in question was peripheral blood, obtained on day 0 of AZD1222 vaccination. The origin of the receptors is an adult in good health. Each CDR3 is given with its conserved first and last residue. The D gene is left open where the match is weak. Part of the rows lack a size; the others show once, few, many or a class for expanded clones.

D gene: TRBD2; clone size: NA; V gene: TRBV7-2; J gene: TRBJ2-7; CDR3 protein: CASSSGLAGAHEQYF; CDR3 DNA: TGTGCCAGCAGCTCAGGACTAGCGGGAGCCCACGAGCAGTACTTC
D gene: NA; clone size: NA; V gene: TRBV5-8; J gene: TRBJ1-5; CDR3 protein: CASSADGPNQPQHF; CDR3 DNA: TGTGCCAGCAGCGCAGACGGACCCAATCAGCCCCAGCATTTT
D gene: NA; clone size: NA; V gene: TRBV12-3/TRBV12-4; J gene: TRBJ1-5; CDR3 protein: CASTPGDQPQHF; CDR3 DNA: TGTGCCAGCACTCCGGGGGATCAGCCCCAGCATTTT
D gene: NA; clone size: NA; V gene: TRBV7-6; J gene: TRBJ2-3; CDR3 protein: CASSSDPWAPSTDTQYF; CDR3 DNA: TGTGCCAGCAGCTCCGATCCTTGGGCCCCTAGCACAGATACGCAGTATTTT
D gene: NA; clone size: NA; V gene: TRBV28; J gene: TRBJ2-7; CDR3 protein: CASSLAGAMRAYEQYF; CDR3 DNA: TGTGCCAGCAGTTTGGCAGGGGCCATGAGGGCCTACGAGCAGTACTTC
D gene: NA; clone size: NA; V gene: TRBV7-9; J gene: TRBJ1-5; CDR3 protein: CASSRNGDNQPQHF; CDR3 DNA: TGTGCCAGCAGCCGGAACGGGGACAATCAGCCCCAGCATTTT
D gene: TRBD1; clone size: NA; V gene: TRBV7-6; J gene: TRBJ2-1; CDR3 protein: CASSGGYRGQYNEQFF; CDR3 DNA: TGTGCCAGCTCCGGCGGCTACAGGGGGCAGTACAATGAGCAGTTCTTC
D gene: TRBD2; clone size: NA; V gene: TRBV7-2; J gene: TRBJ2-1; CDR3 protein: CASRELADNEQFF; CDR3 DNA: TGTGCCAGCAGGGAACTAGCGGACAATGAGCAGTTCTTC
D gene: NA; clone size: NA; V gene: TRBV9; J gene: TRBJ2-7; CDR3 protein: CASSGTAAYEQYF; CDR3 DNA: TGTGCCAGCAGCGGGACGGCGGCGTACGAGCAGTACTTC
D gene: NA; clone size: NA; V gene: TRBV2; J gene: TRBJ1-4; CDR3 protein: CASRGGVGEKLFF; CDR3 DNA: TGTGCCAGCAGGGGGGGTGTAGGTGAAAAACTGTTTTTT
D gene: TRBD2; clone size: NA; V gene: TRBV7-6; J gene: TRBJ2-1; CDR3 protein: CASSLVAGVGNEQFF; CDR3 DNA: TGTGCCAGCAGCTTAGTGGCGGGAGTAGGCAATGAGCAGTTCTTC
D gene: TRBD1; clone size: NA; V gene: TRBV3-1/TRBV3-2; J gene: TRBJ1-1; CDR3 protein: CASSQTTGRPEAFF; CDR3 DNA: TGTGCCAGCAGCCAGACGACAGGGCGGCCTGAAGCTTTCTTT
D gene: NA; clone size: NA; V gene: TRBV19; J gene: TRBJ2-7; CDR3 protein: CASSRRFSSYEQYF; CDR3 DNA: TGTGCCAGTAGCCGACGCTTTAGCTCCTACGAGCAGTACTTC
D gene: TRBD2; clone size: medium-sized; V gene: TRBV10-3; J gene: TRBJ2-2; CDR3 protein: CAISISGWTGELFF; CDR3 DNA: TGTGCCATCAGTATTAGCGGGTGGACCGGGGAGCTGTTTTTT
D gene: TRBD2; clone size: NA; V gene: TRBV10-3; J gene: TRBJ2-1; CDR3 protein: CAISESSSGGVNEQFF; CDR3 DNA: TGTGCCATCAGTGAGTCATCTAGCGGGGGGGTAAATGAGCAGTTCTTC
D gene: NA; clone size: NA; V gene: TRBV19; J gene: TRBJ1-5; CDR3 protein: CASSIGQVDNQPQHF; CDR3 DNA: TGTGCCAGTAGTATAGGACAGGTCGACAATCAGCCCCAGCATTTT
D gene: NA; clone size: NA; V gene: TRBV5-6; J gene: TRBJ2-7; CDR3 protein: CASSREPQGYEQYF; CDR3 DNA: TGTGCCAGCAGCCGCGAGCCCCAGGGGTACGAGCAGTACTTC